These 12 T cell receptor beta chains were all obtained from the same sample, sequenced in a study of blood T cell repertoires in COVID-19. Clones were read by immunoSEQ multiplex PCR, and TCRdb kept only the in-frame ones, dropping some. The data contain 250,000 to 350,000 clones, more than 70% of them singletons. Sequenced material: peripheral blood. Receptors were obtained from a woman in her 30s with COVID-19, enrolled during active disease.

The chain carries TRBV27 and TRBJ1-1; D remains unclear. Germline lookup yields CDR1 MNHEY and CDR2 SMNVEV (reference sequence). CDR3 length equals 16 residues. Trimming took off 1 base at V and 0 bases at J, with 12 bases between the two ends. The CDR3 nucleotides are TGTGCCAGCAGTTTATTACAATCGAACATGAACACTGAAGCTTTCTTT. Translated: CASSLLQSNMNTEAFF.

This clone was recorded once. This chain joins TRBV4-1 and TRBJ1-2; D call uncertain. Germline assignment: CDR1 MGHRA and CDR2 YSYEKL. The CDR3 is made up of 15 amino acids. With 1 base removed from V and 0 bases from J, the gap between germline ends came to 9 bases. DNA for the CDR3: TGCGCCAGCAGCCAAGGAGAGGGAGCTAACTATGGCTACACCTTC. Translated: CASSQGEGANYGYTF.

The chain carries TRBV6-6 and TRBJ2-3; 10 positions match TRBD2. Germline CDR1 and CDR2: MNHNY and SVGAGI (reference sequence). The length of the CDR3 is 15 residues. J gave up 1 base and V 7 bases, and 5 bases lay outside the gene matches. As DNA, the CDR3 is TGTGCCAGCACCCTAACTAGCGGGGGCACAGATACGCAGTATTTT. This gives the protein CASTLTSGGTDTQYF.

This clone has a single count. The chain recombines TRBV7-3 with TRBJ2-3, with 9 bases aligning to TRBD1. V was clipped by 1 base and J by 0 bases; unmatched bases: 5. Germline loops: CDR1 SGHTA, CDR2 FQGTGA. CDR3 length: 17 amino acids. The CDR3 sequence is CASSLMTGGASTDTQYF. The CDR3 DNA sequence: TGTGCCAGCAGCTTAATGACAGGGGGGGCTAGCACAGATACGCAGTATTTT.

The chain has TRBV7-6 and TRBJ2-2; TRBD2 agrees at 7 bases. The CDR3 is made up of 16 amino acids. The germline V gene has CDR1 SGHVS and CDR2 FNYEAQ. After removal of 0 bases from V and 4 bases from J, the junction contained 5 bases not matched to a gene. The CDR3 spells CASSLALGGFTGELFF. CDR3 DNA sequence: TGTGCCAGCAGCTTAGCTTTGGGGGGGTTCACCGGGGAGCTGTTTTTT.

The genes are TRBV14 and TRBJ2-7; 8 nucleotides align to TRBD2. CDR1 is SGHDN, CDR2 FVKESK, per germline. The CDR3 extends over 14 amino acids. The J segment lost 6 bases and the V segment lost 2 bases, leaving 6 bases of the junction unmatched. CDR3 protein: CASSQPGLVVEQYF. For the CDR3, the DNA is TGTGCCAGCAGCCAACCGGGACTAGTAGTCGAGCAGTACTTC. Supplemented by reference TRBV14 and TRBJ2-7, the full variable domain reads EAGVTQFPSHSVIEKGQTVTLRCDPISGHDNLYWYRRVMGKEIKFLLHFVKESKQDESGMPNNRFLAERTGGTYSTLKVQPAELEDSGVYFCASSQPGLVVEQYFGPGTRLTVT.

The CDR3 spells CASSFGRELFF. DNA for the CDR3: TGTGCCAGCAGTTTTGGCAGGGAGCTGTTTTTT. The J gene is TRBJ2-2, the V gene TRBV6-2 or TRBV6-3; D not certain. This CDR3 region has 11 residues. V shed 4 bases and J shed 9 bases, with 6 bases lying between them. Germline CDR1 and CDR2: MNHEY and SVGEGT.

The rearrangement links TRBV28 to TRBJ1-2; D call uncertain. The V end lost 5 bases, the J end lost 4 bases, and 8 bases lay between the germline ends. CDR1 and CDR2 from the germline V gene are MDHEN and SYDVKM. The CDR3 runs to 12 residues. The CDR3 nucleotides read TGTGCCAGCAGTCTCCAGTCCTATGGCTACACCTTC. Protein: CASSLQSYGYTF.

The V and J genes are TRBV5-1 and TRBJ2-1; D remains unclear. Trimming cost V 4 bases and J 0 bases, with 11 bases left between them. Germline V gene sequence: CDR1 SGHRS, CDR2 YFSETQ. This CDR3 spans 15 amino acids. The CDR3: CASSASSSSYNEQFF. CDR3 bases: TGCGCCAGCAGCGCCTCTTCGAGCTCCTACAATGAGCAGTTCTTC.

V is TRBV3-1 (or the pseudogene TRBV3-2) and J is TRBJ2-7; the D is unclear. The CDR3 consists of 14 residues. V was trimmed by 0 bases and J by 0 bases, leaving 6 bases between them. Germline V gene sequence: CDR1 LGHDT, CDR2 YNNKEL (reference sequence). CDR3 DNA sequence: TGTGCCAGCAGCCAAGAACTGATCTCCTACGAGCAGTACTTC. It translates to CASSQELISYEQYF.

V and J are TRBV7-9 and TRBJ1-3, with TRBD1 matching over 7 bases. Germline trimming cut 4 bases from V and 2 bases from J; bases unmatched to any gene: 11. CDR3 length: 17 residues. The V gene's germline CDR1 is SEHNR and CDR2 FQNEAQ (reference sequence). This CDR3 is CASSSRTGDFAGNTIYF. For the CDR3, the DNA is TGTGCCAGCAGCTCGCGCACAGGGGATTTCGCTGGAAACACCATATATTTT.

The CDR3 is CASSLRQGNTGELFF. The CDR3 DNA reads TGTGCCAGCAGCTTAAGGCAGGGGAACACCGGGGAGCTGTTTTTT. V is TRBV7-9 and J is TRBJ2-2, with D possibly being TRBD1 (5 bases). In germline, CDR1 is SEHNR, CDR2 FQNEAQ (reference sequence). This CDR3 is 15 amino acids long. The V end was cut by 2 bases, the J end by 1 base, with 8 bases between. The whole variable domain, filled in from reference TRBV7-9 and TRBJ2-2, reads DTGVSQNPRHKITKRGQNVTFRCDPISEHNRLYWYRQTLGQGPEFLTYFQNEAQLEKSRLLSDRFSAERPKGSFSTLEIQRTEQGDSAMYLCASSLRQGNTGELFFGEGSRLTVL.